Following are 2 T cell receptor beta chains from one sample sequenced in a study of blood T cell repertoires in COVID-19. Some clones are missing from TCRdb's copy, which holds only in-frame ones; the method was immunoSEQ multiplex PCR. The sample lists 150,000 to 200,000 clones, just under 90% occurring once. Sequenced: peripheral blood. The receptors come from a woman between 65 and 79 years old with COVID-19, enrolled during active disease.

DNA for the CDR3: TGTGCCTGGAGTCCCCCGGGGGGGCGGATGGGCGAGCAGTACTTC. It yields the protein CAWSPPGGRMGEQYF. The chain recombines TRBV30 with TRBJ2-7; TRBD2 matches at 8 bases. V shed 2 bases and J 6 bases; nucleotides not matched to a gene: 12. This CDR3 is 15 amino acids long. Germline V gene lookup returns CDR1 GTSNPN and CDR2 SVGIG (reference sequence).

V usage is TRBV28 and J usage is TRBJ2-1, with D uncertain. Germline V gene data show CDR1 as MDHEN and CDR2 as SYDVKM. V was pared by 9 bases and J by 11 bases, with 11 bases between. This CDR3 is built from 10 residues. The CDR3 DNA sequence: TGTGCCAGTACAGCAAATAAGCAGTTCTTC. This translates into CASTANKQFF.